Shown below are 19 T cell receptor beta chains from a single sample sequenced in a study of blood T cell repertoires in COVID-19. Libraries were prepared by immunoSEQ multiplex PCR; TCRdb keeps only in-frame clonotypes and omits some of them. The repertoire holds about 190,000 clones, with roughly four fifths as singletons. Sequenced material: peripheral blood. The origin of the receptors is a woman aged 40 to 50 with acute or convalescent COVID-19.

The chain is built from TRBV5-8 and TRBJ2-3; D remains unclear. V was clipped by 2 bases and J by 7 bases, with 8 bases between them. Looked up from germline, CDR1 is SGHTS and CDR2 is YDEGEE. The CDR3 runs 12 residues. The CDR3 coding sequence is TGTGCCAGCAGCTTCTCTTTTAATACGCAGTATTTT. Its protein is CASSFSFNTQYF.

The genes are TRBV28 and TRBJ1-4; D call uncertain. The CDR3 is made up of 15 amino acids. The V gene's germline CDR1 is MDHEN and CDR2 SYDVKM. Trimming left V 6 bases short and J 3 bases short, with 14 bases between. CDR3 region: CASRATAAPNEKLFF. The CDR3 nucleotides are TGTGCCAGCAGGGCTACAGCTGCACCTAATGAAAAACTGTTTTTT. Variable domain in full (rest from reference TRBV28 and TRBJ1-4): DVKVTQSSRYLVKRTGEKVFLECVQDMDHENMFWYRQDPGLGLRLIYFSYDVKMKEKGDIPEGYSVSREKKERFSLILESASTNQTSMYLCASRATAAPNEKLFFGSGTQLSVL.

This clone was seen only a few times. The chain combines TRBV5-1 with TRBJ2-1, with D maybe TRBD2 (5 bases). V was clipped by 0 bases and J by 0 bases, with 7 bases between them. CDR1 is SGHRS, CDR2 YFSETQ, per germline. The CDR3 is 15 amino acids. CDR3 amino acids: CASSLEGSSYNEQFF. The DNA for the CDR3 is TGCGCCAGCAGCTTGGAAGGGAGCTCCTACAATGAGCAGTTCTTC.

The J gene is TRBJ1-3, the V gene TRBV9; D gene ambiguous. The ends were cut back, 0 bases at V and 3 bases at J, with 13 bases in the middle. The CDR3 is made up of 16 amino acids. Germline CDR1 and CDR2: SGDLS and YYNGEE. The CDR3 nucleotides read TGTGCCAGCAGCGTAGAGTTCAAGGCTAGTGGAAACACCATATATTTT. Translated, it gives CASSVEFKASGNTIYF.

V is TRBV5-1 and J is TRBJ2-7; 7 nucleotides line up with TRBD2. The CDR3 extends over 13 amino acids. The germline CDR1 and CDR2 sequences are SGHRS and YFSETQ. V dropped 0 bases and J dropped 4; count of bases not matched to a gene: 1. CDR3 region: CASSLARGYEQYF. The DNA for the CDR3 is TGCGCCAGCAGCTTGGCGCGGGGGTACGAGCAGTACTTC.

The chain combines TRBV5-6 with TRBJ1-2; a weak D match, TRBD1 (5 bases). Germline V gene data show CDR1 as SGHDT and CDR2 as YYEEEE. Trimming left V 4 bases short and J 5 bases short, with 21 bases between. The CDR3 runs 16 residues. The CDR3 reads CASSSPAGRGWYGYTF. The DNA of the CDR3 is TGTGCCAGCAGCAGCCCCGCCGGCCGGGGGTGGTATGGCTACACCTTC.

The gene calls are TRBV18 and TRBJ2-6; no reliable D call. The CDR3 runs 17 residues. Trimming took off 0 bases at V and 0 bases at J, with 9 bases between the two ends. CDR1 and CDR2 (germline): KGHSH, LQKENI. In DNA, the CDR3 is TGTGCCAGCTCACCACCGTCCCACAGCTCTGGGGCCAACGTCCTGACTTTC. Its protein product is CASSPPSHSSGANVLTF.

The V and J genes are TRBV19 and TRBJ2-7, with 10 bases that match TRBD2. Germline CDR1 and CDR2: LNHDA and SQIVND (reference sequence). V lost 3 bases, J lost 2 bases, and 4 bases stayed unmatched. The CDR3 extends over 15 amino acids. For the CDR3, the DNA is TGTGCCAGTAGTATCGGACTAGCGGTAACCTACGAGCAGTACTTC. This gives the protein CASSIGLAVTYEQYF.

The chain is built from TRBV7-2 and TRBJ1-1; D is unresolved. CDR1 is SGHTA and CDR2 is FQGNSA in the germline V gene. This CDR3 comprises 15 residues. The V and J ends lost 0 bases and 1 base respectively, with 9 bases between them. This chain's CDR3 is CASSLALTPNTEAFF. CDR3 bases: TGTGCCAGCAGCTTAGCCCTTACTCCGAACACTGAAGCTTTCTTT.

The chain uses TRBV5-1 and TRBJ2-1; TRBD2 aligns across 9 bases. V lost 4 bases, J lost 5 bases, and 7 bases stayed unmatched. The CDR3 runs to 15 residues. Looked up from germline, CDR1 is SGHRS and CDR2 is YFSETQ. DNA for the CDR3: TGCGCCAGCAGCCCCGGGGCTAGCGGGGACAATGAGCAGTTCTTC. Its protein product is CASSPGASGDNEQFF. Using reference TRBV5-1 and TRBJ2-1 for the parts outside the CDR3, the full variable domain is KAGVTQTPRYLIKTRGQQVTLSCSPISGHRSVSWYQQTPGQGLQFLFEYFSETQRNKGNFPGRFSGRQFSNSRSEMNVSTLELGDSALYLCASSPGASGDNEQFFGPGTRLTVL.

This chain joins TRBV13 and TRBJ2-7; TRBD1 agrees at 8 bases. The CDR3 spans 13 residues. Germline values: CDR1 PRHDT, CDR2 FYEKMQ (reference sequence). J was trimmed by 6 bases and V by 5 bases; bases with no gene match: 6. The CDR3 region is CASSPDRVGEQYF. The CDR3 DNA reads TGTGCCAGCAGCCCGGACAGGGTAGGCGAGCAGTACTTC.

The CDR3 DNA sequence: TGTGCCAGCCTGGGACTAGCCTCCTACGAGCAGTACTTC. Its protein product is CASLGLASYEQYF. This chain links TRBV7-9 with TRBJ2-7, with 9 bases matching TRBD2. Trimming removed 8 bases from V and 0 bases from J; junction bases left unmatched: 2. The CDR3 is made up of 13 amino acids. In germline, CDR1 is SEHNR, CDR2 FQNEAQ (reference sequence).

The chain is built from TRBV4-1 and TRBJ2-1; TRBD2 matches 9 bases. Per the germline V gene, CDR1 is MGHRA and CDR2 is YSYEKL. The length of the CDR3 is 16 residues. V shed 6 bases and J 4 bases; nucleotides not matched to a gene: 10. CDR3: CASSQGIAGVYNEQFF. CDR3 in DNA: TGCGCCAGCAGTCAGGGCATAGCGGGAGTGTACAATGAGCAGTTCTTC.

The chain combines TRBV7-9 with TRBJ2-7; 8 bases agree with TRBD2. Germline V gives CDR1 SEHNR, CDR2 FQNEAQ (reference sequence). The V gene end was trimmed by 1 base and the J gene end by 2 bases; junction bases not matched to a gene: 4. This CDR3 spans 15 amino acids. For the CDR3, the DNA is TGTGCCAGCAGCTTAGAGGCGGGGGGACCCTACGAGCAGTACTTC. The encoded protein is CASSLEAGGPYEQYF. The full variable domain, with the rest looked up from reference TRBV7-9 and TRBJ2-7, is DTGVSQNPRHKITKRGQNVTFRCDPISEHNRLYWYRQTLGQGPEFLTYFQNEAQLEKSRLLSDRFSAERPKGSFSTLEIQRTEQGDSAMYLCASSLEAGGPYEQYFGPGTRLTVT.

CDR3 sequence: CASSSLRGGPNTGELFF. The CDR3 nucleotides are TGTGCCAGCAGCTCCCTGAGGGGGGGTCCGAACACCGGGGAGCTGTTTTTT. The V and J genes are TRBV5-6 and TRBJ2-2; a possible D gene is TRBD2 (7 bases). The V and J ends lost 3 bases and 0 bases respectively, with 15 bases between them. CDR3 length equals 17 residues. Germline V gene sequence: CDR1 SGHDT, CDR2 YYEEEE.

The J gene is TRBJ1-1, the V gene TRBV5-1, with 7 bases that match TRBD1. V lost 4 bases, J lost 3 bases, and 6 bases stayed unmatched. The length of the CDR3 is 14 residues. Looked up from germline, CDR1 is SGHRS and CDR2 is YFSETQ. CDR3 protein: CASSAQGGDTEAFF. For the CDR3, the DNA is TGCGCCAGCAGCGCCCAGGGGGGTGACACTGAAGCTTTCTTT.

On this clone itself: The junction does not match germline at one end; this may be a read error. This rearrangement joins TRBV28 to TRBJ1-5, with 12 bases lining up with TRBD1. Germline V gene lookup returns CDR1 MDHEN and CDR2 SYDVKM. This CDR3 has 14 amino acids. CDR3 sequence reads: CASRLAGSGTGGSF. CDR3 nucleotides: TGTGCCAGCAGATTAGCTGGTTCCGGGACAGGGGGCAGTTTC.

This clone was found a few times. Written as DNA, the CDR3 is TGTGCCAGCAGCTTAGGGACTAGCGGGAGGAGGTTGTCGAATGAGCAGTTCTTC. Translation: CASSLGTSGRRLSNEQFF. The chain employs TRBV7-9 and TRBJ2-1; 14 bases line up with TRBD2. The CDR3 consists of 18 residues. With 1 base clipped from V and 7 bases from J, the junction kept 9 bases outside the gene matches. The germline gives CDR1 SEHNR, CDR2 FQNEAQ (reference sequence).

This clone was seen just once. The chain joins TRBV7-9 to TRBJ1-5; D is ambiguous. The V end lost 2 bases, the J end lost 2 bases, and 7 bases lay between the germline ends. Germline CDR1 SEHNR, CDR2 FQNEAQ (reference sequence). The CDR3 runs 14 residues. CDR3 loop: CASSLKGGNQPQHF. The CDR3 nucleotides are TGTGCCAGCAGCTTAAAGGGAGGCAATCAGCCCCAGCATTTT.